The 25 T cell receptor beta chains given below trace back to one sample, sequenced in a study of T cell responses to AZD1222 COVID-19 vaccine. Method: immunoSEQ multiplex PCR; TCRdb's copy keeps in-frame clones and lacks some. The sample holds roughly 180,000 clones, roughly 94% seen once. Sequencing was performed on peripheral blood, taken 28 days after the second AZD1222 dose. The origin of the receptors is an adult who received the AZD1222 COVID-19 vaccine.

The chain joins TRBV27 to TRBJ2-6; 7 bases agree with TRBD2. The CDR3 runs 17 residues. Germline CDR1 is MNHEY and CDR2 is SMNVEV (reference sequence). With V trimmed by 5 bases and J by 4 bases, 11 bases remained unmatched. The CDR3 reads CASSTLAGVEGANVLTF. Here the CDR3 DNA reads TGTGCCAGCAGTACCTTGGCGGGGGTGGAAGGGGCCAACGTCCTGACTTTC.

This clone was seen once. The V and J genes are TRBV24-1 and TRBJ2-7; the D is unclear. V was clipped by 9 bases and J by 5 bases, with 7 bases between them. Per germline, CDR1 KGHDR and CDR2 SFDVKD. The CDR3 has 10 residues. The CDR3 bases are TGTGCCACCTCGTCGGACGAGCAGTACTTC. Its protein product is CATSSDEQYF.

The chain couples TRBV7-9 to TRBJ1-1; D gene uncertain. This CDR3 spans 13 amino acids. CDR1 is SEHNR, CDR2 FQNEAQ, per germline (reference sequence). Trimming took 1 base from V and 1 from J, leaving 4 bases between them. CDR3 residues: CASSLGANTEAFF. Here the CDR3 DNA reads TGTGCCAGCAGCTTAGGCGCGAACACTGAAGCTTTCTTT.

The rearrangement joins TRBV7-2 to TRBJ1-2; the match to TRBD1 covers 7 bases. V was pared by 2 bases and J by 7 bases, with 10 bases of the junction left unmatched. CDR1 is SGHTA, CDR2 FQGNSA, per germline. The CDR3 is made up of 15 amino acids. This CDR3 reads CASSLRDRGPSGYTF. CDR3 bases: TGTGCCAGCAGCTTAAGGGACAGAGGGCCAAGTGGCTACACCTTC.

This clone is a singleton in its sample. V is TRBV11-3 and J is TRBJ1-3, with D tentatively TRBD1 (6 bases). Deletions cut 5 bases from V and 4 bases from J, with 15 bases between. CDR1 and CDR2 from the germline V gene are SGHNT and YENEEA. CDR3 length: 15 residues. CDR3 sequence reads: CASSPGGGPGNTIYF. CDR3 in DNA: TGTGCCAGCAGCCCAGGCGGGGGGCCCGGAAACACCATATATTTT.

The chain is built from TRBV5-4 and TRBJ1-1; the D gene is possibly TRBD1 (5 bases). V lost 4 bases, J lost 8 bases, and 12 bases lay in between. Germline V CDR1 and CDR2: SGHNT, YYREEE (reference sequence). The CDR3 has 12 amino acids. DNA for the CDR3: TGTGCCAGCAGCCCCCCCGACAGCGAAGCTTTCTTT. Its translation is CASSPPDSEAFF.

V usage is TRBV11-3 and J usage is TRBJ2-7, with D uncertain. Germline V gives CDR1 SGHNT, CDR2 YENEEA. The V and J ends lost 4 bases and 3 bases respectively, with 7 bases between them. This CDR3 comprises 12 residues. In nucleotides, the CDR3 is TGTGCCAGCAGCTGCCCCCTCTACGAGCAGTACTTC. Protein product: CASSCPLYEQYF.

V gene TRBV4-3 combines with J gene TRBJ2-4; D is unresolved. V was cut by 1 base and J by 3 bases, with 10 bases left in between. CDR3 length: 15 amino acids. From germline, CDR1 is LGHNA and CDR2 YSLEER. The CDR3 bases are TGCGCCAGCAGCCAAGCCCAGCGAAGCAAAAACATTCAGTACTTC. Translating gives CASSQAQRSKNIQYF.

The chain uses TRBV21-1 and TRBJ2-4; no DNA check was done on the table's D call, TRBD2. TRBV21-1 is marked as a pseudogene. The CDR3 loop spans 18 amino acids. The CDR3 here is CASSKWEGQGGDKNIQYF. CDR3 sequence (DNA): TGTGCCAGCAGCAAATGGGAGGGCCAGGGAGGGGACAAAAACATTCAGTACTTC.

The chain joins TRBV7-2 to TRBJ1-2; unclear D gene. The germline gives CDR1 SGHTA, CDR2 FQGNSA. The CDR3 runs to 14 residues. The V end lost 2 bases, the J end lost 0 bases, and 7 bases lay between the germline ends. The CDR3 nucleotides read TGTGCCAGCAGCTTATCCCTGTCTAACTATGGCTACACCTTC. It yields the protein CASSLSLSNYGYTF.

The chain couples TRBV15 to TRBJ1-4; D possibly corresponds to TRBD1 (6 bases). Trimming cost V 0 bases and J 0 bases, with 14 bases left between them. Germline assignment: CDR1 LNHNV and CDR2 YYDKDF (reference sequence). The CDR3 is 18 residues long. The CDR3 sequence is CATSRDLLGGATNEKLFF. The CDR3 DNA reads as TGTGCCACCAGCAGAGACCTGTTAGGGGGGGCAACTAATGAAAAACTGTTTTTT.

The chain carries TRBV5-8 and TRBJ1-1; no clear D gene. Germline CDR1 and CDR2: SGHTS and YDEGEE. V gave up 0 bases and J gave up 0 bases, with 12 bases separating them. This CDR3 has 16 residues. This chain's CDR3 is CASSLEDGRMNTEAFF. Here the CDR3 DNA reads TGTGCCAGCAGCTTGGAGGACGGACGGATGAACACTGAAGCTTTCTTT.

This chain connects TRBV6-4 to TRBJ2-6; 8 bases are a match to TRBD1. Looked up from germline, CDR1 is MRHNA and CDR2 is SNTAGT. V was pared by 5 bases and J by 5 bases, with 11 bases of the junction left unmatched. This CDR3 spans 17 amino acids. CDR3 DNA sequence: TGTGCCAGCAGTTGCCTCAGGGGGCCTTCCCGGGCCAACGTCCTGACTTTC. Its translation is CASSCLRGPSRANVLTF.

This clone appeared a single time. The chain couples TRBV6-5 to TRBJ1-4; tentative D call: TRBD1 (5 bases). This CDR3 region has 14 residues. The V gene's germline CDR1 is MNHEY and CDR2 SVGAGI. V was clipped by 5 bases and J by 7 bases, with 14 bases between them. The DNA of the CDR3 is TGTGCCAGCAGTCCTCGAGGGAGGGGTGAAAAACTGTTTTTT. Its translation is CASSPRGRGEKLFF.

This clone has a handful of counts. The CDR3 protein is CSVEDPRAVSVAGYTF. The CDR3 bases are TGCAGCGTTGAAGATCCCCGTGCGGTAAGCGTCGCTGGCTACACCTTC. The chain couples TRBV29-1 to TRBJ1-2; D uncertain. V was trimmed by 0 bases and J by 7 bases, leaving 21 bases between them. The CDR3 has 16 residues. CDR1 and CDR2 (germline): SQVTM, ANQGSEA.

The J gene is TRBJ1-5, the V gene TRBV2; maybe TRBD1 (5 bases). Trimming took 0 bases from V and 3 from J, leaving 15 bases between them. The CDR3 length is 17 residues. Germline V gives CDR1 SNHLY, CDR2 FYNNEI. This CDR3 is CASSEALLSTANQPQHF. CDR3 nucleotide sequence: TGTGCCAGCAGTGAAGCGCTTCTTTCGACAGCCAATCAGCCCCAGCATTTT.

The chain employs TRBV3-1 (or the pseudogene TRBV3-2) and TRBJ2-7; no clear D gene. The CDR3 loop spans 13 amino acids. Germline V gene lookup returns CDR1 LGHDT and CDR2 YNNKEL (reference sequence). The ends were cut back, 4 bases at V and 6 bases at J, with 13 bases in the middle. CDR3 protein: CASSPSATSEQYF. In nucleotides, the CDR3 is TGTGCCAGCAGCCCCAGTGCTACATCCGAGCAGTACTTC.

The CDR3 sequence: CASFGGGGFPGEAFF. The CDR3 bases are TGTGCCAGCTTTGGGGGAGGGGGATTTCCCGGTGAAGCTTTCTTT. This chain links TRBV2 with TRBJ1-1; tentative D call: TRBD1 (6 bases). From germline, CDR1 is SNHLY and CDR2 FYNNEI. This CDR3 has 15 amino acids. V gave up 8 bases and J gave up 7 bases, with 23 bases separating them.

The rearrangement links TRBV19 to TRBJ1-5; no clear D gene. The CDR3 length is 15 residues. Germline V gene lookup returns CDR1 LNHDA and CDR2 SQIVND (reference sequence). V was clipped by 2 bases and J by 3 bases, with 11 bases between them. The CDR3 DNA follows: TGTGCCAGTAGTATAAGTGTAGGGATCAATCAGCCCCAGCATTTT. Translating gives CASSISVGINQPQHF.

A word on this clone: The sample contains more than one DNA sequence encoding this CDR3. This chain uses TRBV7-2 with TRBJ2-7; perhaps TRBD2 as D (6 bases). The CDR3 runs to 13 residues. CDR1 is SGHTA and CDR2 is FQGNSA in the germline V gene. V lost 4 bases and J 6 bases, leaving 13 bases between the germline ends. CDR3 loop: CASSWGDGFEQYF. CDR3 nucleotides: TGTGCCAGCAGCTGGGGGGACGGCTTCGAGCAGTACTTC.

This clone is a singleton in its sample. The V call is TRBV28, the J call TRBJ2-5, with D possibly being TRBD1 or TRBD2 (5 bases each). Germline V gene lookup returns CDR1 MDHEN and CDR2 SYDVKM. Trimming took off 3 bases at V and 6 bases at J, with 8 bases between the two ends. The CDR3 has 12 amino acids. CDR3 DNA sequence: TGTGCCAGCAGTTTGGGGGAGAAGACCCAGTACTTC. It yields the protein CASSLGEKTQYF. Full variable domain (rest looked up from reference TRBV28 and TRBJ2-5): DVKVTQSSRYLVKRTGEKVFLECVQDMDHENMFWYRQDPGLGLRLIYFSYDVKMKEKGDIPEGYSVSREKKERFSLILESASTNQTSMYLCASSLGEKTQYFGPGTRLLVL.

The J gene is TRBJ1-5, the V gene TRBV30, with D unclear. The ends were cut back, 4 bases at V and 0 bases at J, with 7 bases in the middle. The CDR3 spans 13 residues. The germline gives CDR1 GTSNPN, CDR2 SVGIG (reference sequence). The CDR3: CAWTAASNQPQHF. CDR3 in DNA: TGTGCCTGGACGGCTGCTAGCAATCAGCCCCAGCATTTT.

The V and J genes are TRBV7-2 and TRBJ1-6, with 7 bases aligning to TRBD1. The CDR3 has 15 residues. From germline, CDR1 is SGHTA and CDR2 FQGNSA. V was clipped by 5 bases and J by 10 bases; unmatched bases: 11. CDR3 sequence reads: CASSARQGGGSPLHF. The CDR3 nucleotides read TGTGCCAGCAGCGCCAGACAGGGAGGTGGCTCACCCCTCCACTTT.

V gene TRBV7-2 combines with J gene TRBJ2-7; TRBD2 matches at 7 bases. CDR1 is SGHTA and CDR2 is FQGNSA in the germline V gene. V lost 5 bases, J lost 6 bases, and 10 bases stayed unmatched. The CDR3 covers 14 residues. CDR3 sequence reads: CASSQRGEKPEQYF. In DNA, the CDR3 is TGTGCCAGCAGCCAACGGGGGGAGAAACCCGAGCAGTACTTC. Complete variable domain (other parts from reference TRBV7-2 and TRBJ2-7): GAGVSQSPSNKVTEKGKDVELRCDPISGHTALYWYRQSLGQGLEFLIYFQGNSAPDKSGLPSDRFSAERTGGSVSTLTIQRTQQEDSAVYLCASSQRGEKPEQYFGPGTRLTVT.

The chain couples TRBV19 to TRBJ1-1; TRBD1 might be the D (5 bases). The CDR3 is 12 residues long. The V and J ends lost 6 bases and 11 bases respectively, with 16 bases between them. The germline V gene has CDR1 LNHDA and CDR2 SQIVND (reference sequence). DNA for the CDR3: TGTGCCAGTAGATCCTCGGGGGAGCGGGCTTTCTTT. Translating it yields CASRSSGERAFF.